This TCR beta chain stems from a study of blood T cell repertoires in COVID-19. Whole-study context: Samples representing acute and convalescent COVID-19 were sourced from the United States, Italy and Spain.

The CDR3 totals 17 residues. Germline CDR1 and CDR2: SSHAT and FNYEAQ (reference sequence). The V and J ends lost 11 bases and 8 bases, in that order; junction bases with no gene match: 24. Per the authors' pipeline: Amplified reference gene primers provided the basis for estimating nucleated cell counts. Assay used: immunoSEQ multiplex PCR; TCRdb lists only in-frame clones, some missing. The V and J calls and clone size come from that table; D and trimming were worked out from the DNA. Among 230,000 or so clones listed, 85% to 90% were seen once. This chain joins TRBV7-7 and TRBJ2-1; 7 bases are shared with TRBD2. This TCR derives from a woman between 35 and 50 years old who had recovered from COVID-19. Material: peripheral blood. The CDR3 DNA sequence: TGTGCCGCCGACCGTGTCCGGGAGGCCCAAACGGGGTATGAGCAGTTCTTC. The encoded protein is CAADRVREAQTGYEQFF.